Below are 6 T cell receptor beta chains sequenced from a single sample in a study of blood T cell repertoires in COVID-19. The protocol was immunoSEQ multiplex PCR, while the TCRdb copy is restricted to in-frame clones and leaves out a portion. This table has 130,000 to 150,000 clones, about 85% appearing once. Specimen: peripheral blood. These TCRs come from a woman in her thirties or forties with active or convalescent COVID-19.

This clone was found a few times. The genes are TRBV10-1 and TRBJ2-7, with D possibly TRBD2 on 6 matching bases. Trimming stripped 5 bases from V and 3 bases from J, with 17 bases between. Germline values: CDR1 WNHNN, CDR2 SYGVQD (reference sequence). CDR3 length: 15 residues. CDR3 residues: CASSPGGAGNYEQYF. CDR3 nucleotide sequence: TGCGCCAGCAGTCCTGGGGGAGCGGGCAACTACGAGCAGTACTTC.

The rearrangement joins TRBV9 to TRBJ2-7; no definite D call. There are 13 residues in the CDR3. The germline gives CDR1 SGDLS, CDR2 YYNGEE. The germline V and J ends were trimmed by 0 bases and 1 base, with 5 bases remaining between them. The CDR3 protein is CASSVGPSYEQYF. In nucleotides, the CDR3 is TGTGCCAGCAGCGTAGGGCCGTCCTACGAGCAGTACTTC.

This clone was observed a handful of times. V gene TRBV7-2 combines with J gene TRBJ1-1; no clear D. The V end was cut by 1 base, the J end by 0 bases, with 9 bases between. CDR1 and CDR2 from the germline V gene are SGHTA and FQGNSA. The length of the CDR3 is 15 residues. CDR3 residues: CASSLGAGMNTEAFF. The CDR3, as DNA: TGTGCCAGCAGCTTAGGGGCAGGTATGAACACTGAAGCTTTCTTT.

The genes are TRBV6-5 and TRBJ1-6, with D uncertain. V was trimmed by 8 bases and J by 2 bases, leaving 13 bases between them. Germline CDR1 is MNHEY and CDR2 is SVGAGI. CDR3 size: 15 residues. CDR3 in DNA: TGTGCCAGCCGTCCCCTACGCCCCTATAATTCACCCCTCCACTTT. Its translation is CASRPLRPYNSPLHF.

This clone has a single count. This chain links TRBV19 with TRBJ1-2; 8 bases align to TRBD1. CDR3 length equals 15 residues. Germline V gene data show CDR1 as LNHDA and CDR2 as SQIVND (reference sequence). V gave up 0 bases and J gave up 0 bases; unmatched junction bases: 0. CDR3 sequence (DNA): TGTGCCAGTAGTATAGAGGGACAGGCTAACTATGGCTACACCTTC. Translating it yields CASSIEGQANYGYTF.

This sequence joins TRBV10-3 and TRBJ1-3; no definite D call. The V end lost 10 bases, the J end lost 0 bases, and 13 bases lay between the germline ends. CDR3 length equals 14 residues. The germline gives CDR1 ENHRY, CDR2 SYGVKD. CDR3 nucleotides: TGTGCCACTTCGGTAGCGAGCTCTGGAAACACCATATATTTT. It yields the protein CATSVASSGNTIYF.